Sequencing of this T cell receptor (beta chain) was carried out in a study of T cell responses to AZD1222 COVID-19 vaccine. Findings of the study overall: Two AZD1222 doses significantly raised spike-specific TCR breadth and depth over controls. Donors were chiefly white British, with a greater number of females, and clonal diversity was perhaps underestimated.

The CDR3 consists of 13 residues. The V gene's germline CDR1 is GTSNPN and CDR2 SVGIG (reference sequence). V was cut by 0 bases and J by 0 bases, with 5 bases left in between. Assay used: immunoSEQ multiplex PCR; TCRdb lists only in-frame clones, some missing. The sample shows roughly 90,000 clones, around 87% of them seen only once. Investigators merged groups given second doses at roughly 4 or roughly 12 weeks. About this clone: Its specificity is not known.

Sequenced material: peripheral blood, taken 28 days after the second AZD1222 dose. The rearrangement uses TRBV30 and TRBJ1-2; no firm D call. The source is an adult who received the AZD1222 COVID-19 vaccine. The CDR3 loop is CAWSVGANYGYTF. CDR3 nucleotide sequence: TGTGCCTGGAGTGTGGGAGCTAACTATGGCTACACCTTC. The full variable domain, its missing parts supplied by reference TRBV30 and TRBJ1-2, is SQTIHQWPATLVQPVGSPLSLECTVEGTSNPNLYWYRQAAGRGLQLLFYSVGIGQISSEVPQNLSASRPQDRQFILSSKKLLLSDSGFYLCAWSVGANYGYTFGSGTRLTVV.